A single T cell receptor (beta chain) is shown here with its context. The data belong to a study of T cells in Graves' hyperthyroidism and ophthalmopathy. CDR1 and CDR2 from the germline V gene are SGHRS and YFSETQ. There are 17 residues in the CDR3. The V and J ends lost 6 bases and 3 bases respectively, with 21 bases between them. RNA transcripts served as the template for amplifying TCR beta CDR3 regions. The HTBI primer set served for first-round RT-PCR of the TCR CDR3. TCRdb processed the multiplex PCR reads anew with MiXCR; each CDR3 protein has one entry. The data show a few hundred thousand distinct CDR3 sequences, about 13% seen once.

The source of this sequence is a woman aged 18-35 years with Graves' hyperthyroidism. Input material: blood. The chain couples TRBV5-1 to TRBJ1-4, with D tentatively TRBD1 (5 bases). The CDR3 protein is CASTLNNGGAANEKLFF. In DNA form, the CDR3 reads TGCGCCAGCACTCTTAACAATGGAGGGGCGGCTAATGAAAAACTGTTTTTT.